Listed here are 2 T cell receptor beta chains from one sample, sequenced in a study of blood T cells in healthy people across ages. A second roughly 6 to 12 cycle PCR used barcoded and J-beta primers. Each CDR3 protein gets one entry after TCRdb re-called the 5' RACE reads with MiXCR. The sample records about 640,000 distinct CDR3 sequences, 58% being singletons. The source material was blood. These receptors all come from a man aged 55 to 70 in good health.

With respect to this clonotype: One end of the junction varies from germline; a read error may be responsible. The CDR3 region has the DNA TGCAGTGCTAGGGACCCTATGTACCAAGGGACCCAGTACTTC. Translation gives CSARDPMYQGTQYF. This sequence joins TRBV20-1 and TRBJ2-5, with no clear D. Per the germline V gene, CDR1 is DFQATT and CDR2 is SNEGSKA (reference sequence). This CDR3 has 14 amino acids.

This clonotype was counted between two and nine times. V gene TRBV20-1 combines with J gene TRBJ2-4, with D possibly TRBD2 on 5 matching bases. In germline, CDR1 is DFQATT, CDR2 SNEGSKA (reference sequence). Trimming shortened V by 4 bases and J by 4 bases, and 11 bases separated the two germline ends. The CDR3 extends over 13 amino acids. The DNA for the CDR3 is TGCAGTGCTACGGAGCGGAATAAAAACATTCAGTACTTC. This encodes CSATERNKNIQYF.